This T cell receptor (beta chain) was documented in a study of shared clonotypes between healthy human individuals. Looked up from germline, CDR1 is SGHRS and CDR2 is YFSETQ. The CDR3 length is 16 residues. The germline V and J ends were trimmed by 5 bases and 3 bases, with 20 bases remaining between them. CD45RO-negative, CCR7-selected cells formed the naive CD8 fraction, which excluded terminally differentiated effector memory CD45RA+ cells. Repertoires were generated with immunoSEQ multiplex PCR, while TCRdb's copy carries only in-frame clones and drops some. The repertoire holds 2 million to 2.5 million clones, with approximately 95% as singletons.

Sequences were obtained from naive CD8+ T cells sorted from blood. The sequence derives from a young man in good health. The V and J genes are TRBV5-1 and TRBJ1-2; D not certain. CDR3 region: CASRSRADGGDYGYTF. CDR3 bases: TGCGCCAGCAGGAGTAGGGCGGACGGCGGGGACTATGGCTACACCTTC.